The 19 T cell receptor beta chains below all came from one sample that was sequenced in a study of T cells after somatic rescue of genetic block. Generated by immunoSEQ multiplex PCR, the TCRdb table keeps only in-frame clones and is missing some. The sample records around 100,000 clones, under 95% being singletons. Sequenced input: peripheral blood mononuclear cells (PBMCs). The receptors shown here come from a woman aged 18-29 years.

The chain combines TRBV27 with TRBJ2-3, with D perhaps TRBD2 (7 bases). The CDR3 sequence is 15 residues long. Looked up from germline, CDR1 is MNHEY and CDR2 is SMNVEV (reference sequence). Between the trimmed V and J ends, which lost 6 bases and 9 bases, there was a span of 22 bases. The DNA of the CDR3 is TGTGCCAGCAGCCTAAGAGGGGGGGCCTTGAGAACGCAGTATTTT. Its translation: CASSLRGGALRTQYF.

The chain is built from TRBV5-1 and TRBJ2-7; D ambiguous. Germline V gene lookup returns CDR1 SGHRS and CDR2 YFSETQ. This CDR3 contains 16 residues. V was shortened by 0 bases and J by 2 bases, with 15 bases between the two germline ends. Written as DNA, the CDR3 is TGCGCCAGCAGCTTGGCATGGCCGCCGACCCCCTACGAGCAGTACTTC. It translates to CASSLAWPPTPYEQYF.

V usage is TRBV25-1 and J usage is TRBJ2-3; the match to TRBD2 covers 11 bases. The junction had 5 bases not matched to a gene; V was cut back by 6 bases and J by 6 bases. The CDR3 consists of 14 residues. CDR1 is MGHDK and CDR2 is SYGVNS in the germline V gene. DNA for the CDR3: TGTGCCAGCAGCGTAGCGGGGGGGCTGGATACGCAGTATTTT. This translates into CASSVAGGLDTQYF.

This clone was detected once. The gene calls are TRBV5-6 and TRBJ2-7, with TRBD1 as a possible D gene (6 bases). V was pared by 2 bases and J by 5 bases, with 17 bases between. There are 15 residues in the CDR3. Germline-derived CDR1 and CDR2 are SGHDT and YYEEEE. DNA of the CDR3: TGTGCCAGCAGCTTTACTCAGGGGAACAAGCACGAGCAGTACTTC. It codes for CASSFTQGNKHEQYF.

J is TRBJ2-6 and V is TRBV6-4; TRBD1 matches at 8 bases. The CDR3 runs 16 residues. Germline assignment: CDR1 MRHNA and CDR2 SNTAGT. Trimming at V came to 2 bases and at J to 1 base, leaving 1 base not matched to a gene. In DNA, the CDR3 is TGTGCCAGCAGTGACAACAGGGGGTCTGGGGCCAACGTCCTGACTTTC. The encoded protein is CASSDNRGSGANVLTF.

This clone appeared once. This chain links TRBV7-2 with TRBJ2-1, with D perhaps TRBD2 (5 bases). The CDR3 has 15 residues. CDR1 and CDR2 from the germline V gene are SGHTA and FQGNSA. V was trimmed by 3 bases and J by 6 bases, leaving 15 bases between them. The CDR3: CASSFGGPRGNEQFF. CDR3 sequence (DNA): TGTGCCAGCAGCTTTGGCGGCCCTCGGGGCAATGAGCAGTTCTTC.

CDR3 in amino acids: CASSQDPLLAGETQYF. Written as DNA, the CDR3 is TGTGCCAGCAGCCAAGATCCCCTACTAGCAGGAGAGACCCAGTACTTC. This chain links TRBV4-2 with TRBJ2-5; maybe TRBD2 (6 bases). The CDR3 is made up of 16 amino acids. The germline gives CDR1 LGHNA, CDR2 YNFKEQ. V was shortened by 0 bases and J by 4 bases, with 15 bases between the two germline ends.

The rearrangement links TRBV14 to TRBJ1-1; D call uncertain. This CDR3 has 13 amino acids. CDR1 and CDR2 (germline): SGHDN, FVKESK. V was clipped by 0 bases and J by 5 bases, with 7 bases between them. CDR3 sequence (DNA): TGTGCCAGCAGCCAAGAGATTAAGACTGAAGCTTTCTTT. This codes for CASSQEIKTEAFF.

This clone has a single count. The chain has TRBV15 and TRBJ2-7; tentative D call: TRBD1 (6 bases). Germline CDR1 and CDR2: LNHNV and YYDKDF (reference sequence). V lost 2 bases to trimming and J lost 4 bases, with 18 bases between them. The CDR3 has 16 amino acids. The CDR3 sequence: CATSRYRESPIYEQYF. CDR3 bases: TGTGCCACCAGCAGATACAGGGAATCGCCGATTTACGAGCAGTACTTC.

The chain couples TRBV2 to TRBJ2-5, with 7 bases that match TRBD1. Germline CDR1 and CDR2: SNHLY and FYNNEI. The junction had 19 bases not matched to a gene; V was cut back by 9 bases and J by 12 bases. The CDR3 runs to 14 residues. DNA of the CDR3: TGTGCCAGTAACACCGGGACAGCCACGATGGTGAAGTACTTC. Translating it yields CASNTGTATMVKYF.

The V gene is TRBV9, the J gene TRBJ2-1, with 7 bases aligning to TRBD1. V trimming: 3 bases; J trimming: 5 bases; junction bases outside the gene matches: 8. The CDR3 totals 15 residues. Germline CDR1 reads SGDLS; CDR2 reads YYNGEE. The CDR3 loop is CASSAQGQSNNEQFF. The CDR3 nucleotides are TGTGCCAGCAGCGCCCAGGGACAGTCCAACAATGAGCAGTTCTTC.

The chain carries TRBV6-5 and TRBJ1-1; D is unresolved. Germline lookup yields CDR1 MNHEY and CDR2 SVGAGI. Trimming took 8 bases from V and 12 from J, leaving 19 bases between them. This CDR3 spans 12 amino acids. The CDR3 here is CASGLSTLGTFF. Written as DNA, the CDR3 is TGTGCCAGCGGGCTCTCAACCTTGGGGACTTTCTTT.

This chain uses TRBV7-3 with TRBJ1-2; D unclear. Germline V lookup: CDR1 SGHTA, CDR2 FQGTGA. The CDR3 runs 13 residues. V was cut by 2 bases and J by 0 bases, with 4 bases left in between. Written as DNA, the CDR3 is TGTGCCAGCAGCTTAGATACTAACTATGGCTACACCTTC. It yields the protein CASSLDTNYGYTF.

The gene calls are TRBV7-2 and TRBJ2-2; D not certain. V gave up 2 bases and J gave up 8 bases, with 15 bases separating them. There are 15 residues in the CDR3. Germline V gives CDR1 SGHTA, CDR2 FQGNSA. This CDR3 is CASSLRSALSGELFF. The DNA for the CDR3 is TGTGCCAGCAGCTTACGGTCCGCCCTTTCGGGGGAGCTGTTTTTT.

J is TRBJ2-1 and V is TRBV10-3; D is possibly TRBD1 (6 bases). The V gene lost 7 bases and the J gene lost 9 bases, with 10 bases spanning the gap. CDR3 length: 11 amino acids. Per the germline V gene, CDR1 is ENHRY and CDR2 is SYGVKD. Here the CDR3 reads CAIIGGGEQFF. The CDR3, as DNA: TGTGCCATCATTGGGGGCGGTGAGCAGTTCTTC.

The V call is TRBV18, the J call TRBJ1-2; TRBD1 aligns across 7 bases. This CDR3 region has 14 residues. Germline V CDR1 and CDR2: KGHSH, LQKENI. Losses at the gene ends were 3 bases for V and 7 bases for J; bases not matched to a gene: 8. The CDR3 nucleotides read TGTGCCAGCTCACCGTCGACAGGGATCGGTGGCTACACCTTC. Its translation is CASSPSTGIGGYTF.

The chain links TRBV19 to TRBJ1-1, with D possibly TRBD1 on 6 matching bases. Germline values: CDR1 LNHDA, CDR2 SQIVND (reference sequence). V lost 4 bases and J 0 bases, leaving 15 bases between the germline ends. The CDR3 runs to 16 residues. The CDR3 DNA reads TGTGCCAGTAGTACCATTACAGGGACATTGAACACTGAAGCTTTCTTT. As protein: CASSTITGTLNTEAFF.

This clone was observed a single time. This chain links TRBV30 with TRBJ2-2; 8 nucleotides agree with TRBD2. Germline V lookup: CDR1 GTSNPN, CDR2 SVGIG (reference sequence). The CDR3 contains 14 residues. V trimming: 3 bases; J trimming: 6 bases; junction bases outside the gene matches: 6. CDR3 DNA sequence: TGTGCCTGGAGCCCGGGACTAGGTGCCGGGGAGCTGTTTTTT. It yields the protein CAWSPGLGAGELFF.

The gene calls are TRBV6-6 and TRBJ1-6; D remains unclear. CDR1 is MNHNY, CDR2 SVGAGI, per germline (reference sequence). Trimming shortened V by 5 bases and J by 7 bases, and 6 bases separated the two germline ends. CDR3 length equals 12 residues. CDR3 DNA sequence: TGTGCCAGCAGTCCGACCAATTCACCCCTCCACTTT. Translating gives CASSPTNSPLHF.